The 27 T cell receptor beta chains given below trace back to one sample, sequenced in a study of glioma-infiltrating T cells. Using RNA template, CDR3s of TCR alpha and beta were amplified with iRepertoire arm-PCR. TCRdb passed the multiplex PCR reads through MiXCR, listing each CDR3 protein once. The sample records around 350,000 distinct CDR3 sequences, 41% being singletons. The sequenced sample consisted of glioma tissue, nonneoplastic brain tissue, or PBMCs (not recorded which). These TCRs come from a human donor with low-grade glioma or glioblastoma, undergoing nonglioma brain surgery, or in good health (not recorded which).

This clonotype appeared many times. V is TRBV7-6 and J is TRBJ2-5, with D hard to call. V lost 1 base and J 4 bases, leaving 13 bases between the germline ends. Germline CDR1 reads SGHVS; CDR2 reads FNYEAQ. There are 15 residues in the CDR3. The CDR3 region is CASSLEAGFPETQYF. The CDR3 nucleotides read TGTGCCAGCAGCTTAGAGGCTGGGTTCCCAGAGACCCAGTACTTC.

This sequence joins TRBV6-2 or TRBV6-3 and TRBJ2-1, with TRBD2 matching over 7 bases. The CDR3 contains 17 residues. The germline gives CDR1 MNHEY, CDR2 SVGEGT. The V and J ends lost 4 bases and 7 bases, in that order; junction bases with no gene match: 16. Here the CDR3 reads CASSFGSRREGPNEQFF. In nucleotides, the CDR3 is TGTGCCAGCAGTTTTGGAAGTAGGAGGGAGGGCCCGAATGAGCAGTTCTTC.

The chain has TRBV20-1 and TRBJ2-7; D possibly corresponds to TRBD1 (5 bases). The CDR3 runs 14 residues. The germline V gene encodes CDR1 DFQATT and CDR2 SNEGSKA (reference sequence). With 3 bases removed from V and 2 bases from J, the gap between germline ends came to 14 bases. This CDR3 is CSARAPGITYEQYF. DNA of the CDR3: TGCAGTGCTAGGGCGCCAGGGATTACCTACGAGCAGTACTTC.

About this clonotype: Given a much more abundant clone one base away, this may be a read error. The V call is TRBV20-1, the J call TRBJ1-1; D is unresolved. The V gene lost 4 bases and the J gene lost 3 bases, with 15 bases spanning the gap. Germline V CDR1 and CDR2: DFQATT, SNEGSKA (reference sequence). The CDR3 totals 14 residues. In nucleotides, the CDR3 is TGCAGTGCTATGGACGGCCGGCCGGACACTGAAGCTTTCTTT. Translated, it gives CSAMDGRPDTEAFF.

Here the CDR3 reads CASSDRLYEQYF. The CDR3 bases are TGTGCCAGCAGTGACCGCCTCTACGAGCAGTACTTC. The rearrangement joins TRBV2 to TRBJ2-7; unclear D gene. V was clipped by 3 bases and J by 3 bases, with 6 bases between them. In germline, CDR1 is SNHLY, CDR2 FYNNEI. The length of the CDR3 is 12 residues.

This clonotype was detected a few times. This chain uses TRBV7-3 with TRBJ2-1, with 10 nucleotides matching TRBD2. CDR3 length equals 14 residues. V shed 2 bases and J 9 bases; nucleotides not matched to a gene: 4. Germline CDR1 is SGHTA and CDR2 is FQGTGA. In DNA form, the CDR3 reads TGTGCCAGCAGCTTAGAGTGGACTAGCGGTGAGCAGTTCTTC. Amino acid sequence: CASSLEWTSGEQFF.

To note about this clonotype: An end of the junction does not agree with germline; a read error may underlie this. The V gene is TRBV28, the J gene TRBJ1-5; no reliable D call. CDR3 length: 15 residues. Looked up from germline, CDR1 is MDHEN and CDR2 is SYDVKM. Written as DNA, the CDR3 is TGTGCCAGCAGTTCCCTAGGACCTAAAAAGCAGCCCCGGCATTTT. This translates into CASSSLGPKKQPRHF.

CDR3 bases: TGTGCCAGCAGCCGAGACCCTGACTCCTACAATGAGCAGTTCTTC. It codes for CASSRDPDSYNEQFF. The rearrangement links TRBV7-6 to TRBJ2-1; the D is unclear. Trimming left V 5 bases short and J 0 bases short, with 11 bases between. Looked up from germline, CDR1 is SGHVS and CDR2 is FNYEAQ. The CDR3 is made up of 15 amino acids.

V usage is TRBV20-1 and J usage is TRBJ1-2; D unresolved. Trimming cost V 3 bases and J 1 base, with 9 bases left between them. This CDR3 is built from 13 residues. CDR1 and CDR2 from the germline V gene are DFQATT and SNEGSKA (reference sequence). The CDR3 DNA follows: TGCAGTGCTAGCGAGGCATTTAACTATGGCTACACCTTC. This translates into CSASEAFNYGYTF.

The chain has TRBV20-1 and TRBJ2-1; 9 nucleotides match TRBD2. After removal of 0 bases from V and 2 bases from J, the junction contained 8 bases not matched to a gene. Germline-derived CDR1 and CDR2 are DFQATT and SNEGSKA (reference sequence). The length of the CDR3 is 17 residues. Here the CDR3 reads CSARDAAGGSAYNEQFF. In nucleotides, the CDR3 is TGCAGTGCTAGAGATGCGGCGGGAGGGTCGGCCTACAATGAGCAGTTCTTC.

Only a few counts were recorded for this clonotype. This rearrangement joins TRBV3-1 to TRBJ2-2; no clear D gene. The CDR3 is made up of 14 amino acids. Deletions cut 5 bases from V and 6 bases from J, with 13 bases between. Germline CDR1 reads LGHDT; CDR2 reads YNNKEL (reference sequence). The CDR3 region is CASSLFRPPGELFF. The CDR3 DNA reads as TGTGCCAGCAGCTTATTTAGGCCCCCCGGGGAGCTGTTTTTT.

This clonotype was detected a few times. V is TRBV6-1 and J is TRBJ2-1, with 9 bases identical to TRBD2. Germline CDR1 reads MNHNS; CDR2 reads SASEGT. V lost 11 bases and J lost 8; bases outside the gene matches: 10. There are 13 residues in the CDR3. The DNA of the CDR3 is TGTGCCGCGGGCGGGAGGGCCGGGGATGAGCAGTTCTTC. It encodes CAAGGRAGDEQFF.

The chain joins TRBV28 to TRBJ2-4; D is uncertain. The germline V and J ends were trimmed by 3 bases and 0 bases, with 6 bases remaining between them. The CDR3 is 14 residues long. Germline assignment: CDR1 MDHEN and CDR2 SYDVKM. As DNA, the CDR3 is TGTGCCAGCAGTTTGGGGATAGCCAAAAACATTCAGTACTTC. It translates to CASSLGIAKNIQYF.

The gene calls are TRBV6-4 and TRBJ2-1, with D hard to call. Germline V gene lookup returns CDR1 MRHNA and CDR2 SNTAGT. Between the trimmed V and J ends, which lost 5 bases and 10 bases, there was a span of 24 bases. The CDR3 loop spans 16 amino acids. The CDR3 loop is CASSSLKGWSSYEQFF. The CDR3 nucleotides are TGTGCCAGCAGTTCCCTTAAGGGCTGGAGCTCCTACGAGCAGTTCTTC.

In its sample, this clonotype was seen many times. The chain has TRBV7-2 and TRBJ2-7; perhaps TRBD1 as D (5 bases). V dropped 0 bases and J dropped 6 bases, with 15 bases sitting between them. CDR1 and CDR2 from the germline V gene are SGHTA and FQGNSA. The CDR3 spans 15 residues. In DNA, the CDR3 is TGTGCCAGCAGCTTAGCCGCCCACACAGGTGGCGAGCAGTACTTC. This codes for CASSLAAHTGGEQYF.

This clonotype appeared a single time. The chain has TRBV11-2 and TRBJ1-3, with D uncertain. In germline, CDR1 is SGHAT, CDR2 FQNNGV. V was shortened by 5 bases and J by 0 bases, with 11 bases between the two germline ends. This CDR3 comprises 15 residues. The CDR3 region has the DNA TGTGCCAGCAGCGAAGGACGGTCCTCTGGAAACACCATATATTTT. Protein: CASSEGRSSGNTIYF.

V is TRBV28 and J is TRBJ1-5; 7 nucleotides match TRBD1. V gave up 3 bases and J gave up 1 base; unmatched junction bases: 6. Germline CDR1 MDHEN, CDR2 SYDVKM. CDR3 length: 16 residues. The CDR3 coding sequence is TGTGCCAGCAGTTTTGGGACAGTCCTAAGCAATCAGCCCCAGCATTTT. This codes for CASSFGTVLSNQPQHF.

The CDR3 coding sequence is TGTGCCAGCAGCTTAGAAGAGTCAGATACGCAGTATTTT. This translates into CASSLEESDTQYF. The chain joins TRBV11-2 to TRBJ2-3, with unresolved D. Germline assignment: CDR1 SGHAT and CDR2 FQNNGV. The CDR3 has 13 residues. V gave up 0 bases and J gave up 4 bases, with 5 bases separating them.

The V and J genes are TRBV20-1 and TRBJ2-1, with D perhaps assigned TRBD1 or TRBD2 (5 bases each). V gave up 3 bases and J gave up 2 bases, with 8 bases separating them. CDR1 and CDR2 from the germline V gene are DFQATT and SNEGSKA (reference sequence). This CDR3 is 13 amino acids long. The CDR3 DNA sequence: TGCAGTGCTAGCGAGGGACCCTACAATGAGCAGTTCTTC. As protein: CSASEGPYNEQFF.

This clonotype was found a few times. The chain combines TRBV20-1 with TRBJ2-1; D might be TRBD1 or TRBD2, each matching 5 bases. The CDR3 sequence is 16 residues long. Looked up from germline, CDR1 is DFQATT and CDR2 is SNEGSKA (reference sequence). V shed 0 bases and J shed 9 bases, with 21 bases lying between them. CDR3 in amino acids: CSARDMGYGGDGEQFF. CDR3 nucleotide sequence: TGCAGTGCTAGAGATATGGGTTATGGGGGAGACGGTGAGCAGTTCTTC.

V gene TRBV27 combines with J gene TRBJ2-3; 10 bases agree with TRBD2. This CDR3 is 18 amino acids long. CDR1 and CDR2 from the germline V gene are MNHEY and SMNVEV (reference sequence). Trimming cost V 10 bases and J 2 bases; bases outside gene matches: 18. CDR3 DNA sequence: TGTGCCACCAGCCCAGGATCCTTACTAGCGGGGCTCACAGATACGCAGTATTTT. Translated, it gives CATSPGSLLAGLTDTQYF.

CDR3 nucleotide sequence: TGCGCCAGCAGCTTGGGAGGCCCCGAGGGGGTGGTGCAGTTCTTC. Its translation is CASSLGGPEGVVQFF. J is TRBJ2-1 and V is TRBV5-1; D perhaps matches TRBD1 (6 bases). The CDR3 loop spans 15 amino acids. The V gene's germline CDR1 is SGHRS and CDR2 YFSETQ. Trimming left V 0 bases short and J 12 bases short, with 19 bases between.

This clonotype was found many times. V usage is TRBV7-2 and J usage is TRBJ2-5; D not resolved. V was clipped by 3 bases and J by 5 bases, with 10 bases between them. This CDR3 contains 13 residues. From germline, CDR1 is SGHTA and CDR2 FQGNSA. The CDR3 region is CASSFLRWETQYF. Written as DNA, the CDR3 is TGTGCCAGCAGCTTCCTCCGTTGGGAGACCCAGTACTTC.

Concerning this clonotype: One junction end disagrees with the germline gene, perhaps due to a read error. The chain recombines TRBV28 with TRBJ1-6; no firm D call. From germline, CDR1 is MDHEN and CDR2 SYDVKM. The CDR3 extends over 20 amino acids. The CDR3 region is CASSYSHPRLQSSYSSPLHF. The CDR3, as DNA: TGTGCCAGCAGTTACTCTCACCCGAGACTCCAGAGCTCCTATAGTTCACCCCTCCACTTT.

Comment on this clonotype: The conserved final phenylalanine or tryptophan is absent from the CDR3, which likely points to a read error. The chain is built from TRBV5-4 and TRBJ2-1; D uncertain. Germline V CDR1 and CDR2: SGHNT, YYREEE (reference sequence). With 4 bases removed from V and 6 bases from J, the gap between germline ends came to 5 bases. CDR3 length: 11 residues. The CDR3 loop reads CASSLTNEQFL. Here the CDR3 DNA reads TGTGCCAGCAGCCTGACCAATGAGCAGTTCCTC.

The V gene is TRBV13, the J gene TRBJ2-7; TRBD1 matches 8 bases. CDR1 PRHDT and CDR2 FYEKMQ come from the germline V gene (reference sequence). The junction had 5 bases not matched to a gene; V was cut back by 5 bases and J by 5 bases. This CDR3 has 13 amino acids. CDR3 amino acids: CASSHDRGNEQYF. The CDR3 DNA is TGTGCCAGCAGCCATGACAGGGGCAACGAGCAGTACTTC.

V and J are TRBV6-5 and TRBJ2-1; 8 bases agree with TRBD2. Losses at the gene ends were 2 bases for V and 6 bases for J; bases not matched to a gene: 9. The CDR3 is 16 amino acids. Germline values: CDR1 MNHEY, CDR2 SVGAGI. CDR3 sequence: CASSYPGGGLGNEQFF. In DNA, the CDR3 is TGTGCCAGCAGTTACCCCGGGGGGGGGCTCGGCAATGAGCAGTTCTTC.